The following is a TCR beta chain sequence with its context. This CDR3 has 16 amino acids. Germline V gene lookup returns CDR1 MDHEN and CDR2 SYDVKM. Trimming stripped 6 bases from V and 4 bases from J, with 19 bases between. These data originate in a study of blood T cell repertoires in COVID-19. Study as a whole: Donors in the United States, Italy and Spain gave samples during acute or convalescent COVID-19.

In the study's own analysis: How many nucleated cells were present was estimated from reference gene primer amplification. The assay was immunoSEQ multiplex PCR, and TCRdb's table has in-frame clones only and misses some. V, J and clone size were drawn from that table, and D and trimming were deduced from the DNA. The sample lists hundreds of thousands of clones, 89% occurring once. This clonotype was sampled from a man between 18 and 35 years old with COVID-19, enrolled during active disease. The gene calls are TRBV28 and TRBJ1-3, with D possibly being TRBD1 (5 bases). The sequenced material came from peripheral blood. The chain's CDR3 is CASSLTARVSGNTIYF. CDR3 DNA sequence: TGTGCCAGCAGCTTGACAGCAAGGGTATCCGGAAACACCATATATTTT.